Listed here is a single T cell receptor beta chain. Its target is unknown. Assay used: immunoSEQ multiplex PCR; TCRdb lists only in-frame clones, some missing. The sample lists approximately 480,000 clones; 70% to 90% were seen once. The germline V and J ends were trimmed by 5 bases and 2 bases, with 15 bases remaining between them. The CDR3 is made up of 15 amino acids. From germline, CDR1 is LNHDA and CDR2 SQIVND (reference sequence). The data derive from a study of Ad26.COV2.S vaccination and SARS-CoV-2 variants. Study overall: Once, or twice with 56 days between doses, Ad26.COV2.S was given intramuscularly.

General study findings and limits: There was a possibility that the TCR breadth and depth analyses underestimated total T cell responses. Recipients given vaccine exceeded placebo recipients in spike-specific TCR breadth.

Treatment meaning: roughly 20 received Ad26.COV2.S at low or high dose, single or two shots; five or six received placebo; per-sample allocation not given. All samples were drawn on day 63, counting from the first vaccine or placebo injection. The sequence was collected from a person between 18 and 59 years old who received the Ad26.COV2.S COVID-19 vaccine or a placebo. Sequenced material: peripheral blood, taken in a trial of Ad26.COV2.S vaccine versus placebo. This chain connects TRBV19 to TRBJ2-5, with D perhaps assigned TRBD1 or TRBD2 (6 bases each). The CDR3 region is CASSPEGVLQETQYF. The CDR3 bases are TGTGCCAGTAGTCCGGAGGGGGTTTTACAAGAGACCCAGTACTTC.